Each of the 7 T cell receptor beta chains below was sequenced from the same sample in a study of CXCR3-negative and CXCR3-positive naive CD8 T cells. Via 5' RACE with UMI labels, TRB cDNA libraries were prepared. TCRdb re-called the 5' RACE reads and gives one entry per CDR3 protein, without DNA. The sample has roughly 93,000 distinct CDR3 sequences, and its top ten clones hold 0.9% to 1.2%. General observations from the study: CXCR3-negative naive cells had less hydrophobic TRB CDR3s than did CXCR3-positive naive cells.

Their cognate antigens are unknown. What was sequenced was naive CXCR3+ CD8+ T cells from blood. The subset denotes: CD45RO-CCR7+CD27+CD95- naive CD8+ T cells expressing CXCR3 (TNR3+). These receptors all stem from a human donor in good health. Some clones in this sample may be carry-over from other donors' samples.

Here the CDR3 reads CASSQWRGVQPQHF. The J gene is TRBJ1-5, the V gene TRBV3-1. Germline assignment: CDR1 LGHDT and CDR2 YNNKEL (reference sequence). The length of the CDR3 is 14 residues.

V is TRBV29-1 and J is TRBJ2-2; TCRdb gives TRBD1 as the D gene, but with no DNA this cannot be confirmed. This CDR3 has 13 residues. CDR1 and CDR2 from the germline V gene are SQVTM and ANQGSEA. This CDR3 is CSGRQGQTGELFF.

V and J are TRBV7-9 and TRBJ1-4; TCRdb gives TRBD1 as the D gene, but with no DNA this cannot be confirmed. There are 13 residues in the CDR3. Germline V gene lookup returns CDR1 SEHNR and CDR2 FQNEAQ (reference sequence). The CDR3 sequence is CASSRTGDEKLFF.

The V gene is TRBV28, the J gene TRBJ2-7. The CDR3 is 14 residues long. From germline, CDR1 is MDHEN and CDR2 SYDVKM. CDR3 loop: CASTPPEDFSEQYF.

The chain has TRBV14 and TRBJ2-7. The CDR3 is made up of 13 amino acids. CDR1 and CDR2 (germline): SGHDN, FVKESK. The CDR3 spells CASSLGRSYEQYF.

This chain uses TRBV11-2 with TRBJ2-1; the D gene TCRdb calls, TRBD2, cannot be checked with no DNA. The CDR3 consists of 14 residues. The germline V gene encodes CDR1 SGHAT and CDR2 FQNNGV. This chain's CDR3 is CASRSGLGYNEQFF.

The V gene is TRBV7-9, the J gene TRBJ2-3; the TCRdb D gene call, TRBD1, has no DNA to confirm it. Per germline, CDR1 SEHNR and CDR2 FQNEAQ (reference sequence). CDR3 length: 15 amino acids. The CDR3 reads CASSSPSDREDTQYF.